These 19 T cell receptor beta chains came from one sample sequenced in a study of molecular identifiers for immune sequencing clone quantification. TCRdb ran MiXCR on the PCR reads and lists one entry per CDR3 protein. The sample holds hundreds of thousands of distinct CDR3 sequences; roughly 25% are singletons and the top ten take about 0.73%. Sequencing was done on a sample of naive CD8+ T cells from blood, with Jurkat cell RNA spiked in. Subset in this sample: FACS-sorted CD8+CD4-CCR7+CD45RA+ naive T cells. The receptors derive from a human donor in good health. Some libraries in this study had Jurkat cell RNA spiked in.

This clonotype was seen a few times. A much larger clone is a single base away; this may be a read error. The rearrangement joins TRBV29-1 to TRBJ2-4; TRBD2 aligns across 9 bases. The CDR3 length is 18 residues. Per germline, CDR1 SQVTM and CDR2 ANQGSEA. The DNA for the CDR3 is TGCAGCGTTGAAGCGGCTAGCGGGGCTATTGGAGCCAAAAACATTCTGTACTTC. As protein: CSVEAASGAIGAKNILYF.

Comment on this clonotype: A much more abundant neighbour one base away suggests this may be a read error. The rearrangement uses TRBV28 and TRBJ2-6; 9 bases line up with TRBD1. Germline V lookup: CDR1 MDHEN, CDR2 SYDVKM. CDR3 length: 17 residues. The CDR3 loop reads CPSSADRGNSGANVLTF. The CDR3 DNA reads TGTCCCAGCAGTGCGGACAGGGGCAACTCTGGGGCCAACGTCCTGACTTTC.

This clonotype turned up a few times. V and J are TRBV7-9 and TRBJ2-7; 9 bases align to TRBD1. The CDR3 length is 16 residues. Per germline, CDR1 SEHNR and CDR2 FQNEAQ (reference sequence). J gave up 5 bases and V 5 bases, and 13 bases lay outside the gene matches. In DNA form, the CDR3 reads TGTGCCAGCAGCAAGGTTACAGGGGGCGAGTTTGACGAGCAGTACTTC. Its translation is CASSKVTGGEFDEQYF.

A note on this clonotype: At one end, the junction sequence differs from germline, possibly due to a read error. The chain is built from TRBV11-2 and TRBJ2-1, with 9 bases fitting TRBD1. The CDR3 has 17 residues. The germline V gene encodes CDR1 SGHAT and CDR2 FQNNGV. In DNA form, the CDR3 reads TGTGCCAGCAGCTTCACCGCCGGGACAGGGTTACTGAATGAGCAGCTCTTC. Translation: CASSFTAGTGLLNEQLF.

The rearrangement uses TRBV3-1 and TRBJ2-7; TRBD2 matches 8 bases. Germline-derived CDR1 and CDR2 are LGHDT and YNNKEL (reference sequence). The J segment lost 3 bases and the V segment lost 1 base, leaving 8 bases of the junction unmatched. This CDR3 is built from 16 residues. CDR3 sequence: CASSQGPGGGIYEQYF. Here the CDR3 DNA reads TGTGCCAGCAGCCAAGGACCGGGGGGGGGTATCTACGAGCAGTACTTC.

The sample holds a few counts of this clonotype. J is TRBJ2-6 and V is TRBV5-1, with no clear D. V lost 7 bases to trimming and J lost 2 bases, with 22 bases between them. Germline V gene sequence: CDR1 SGHRS, CDR2 YFSETQ. The CDR3 is 18 amino acids. CDR3 coding DNA: TGCGCCAGCCCCTCGTCAGGACGGATCCTCGCTGGGGCCAACGTCCTGACTTTC. Translation: CASPSSGRILAGANVLTF.

Of note for this clonotype: One end of the junction does not line up with germline, which may come from a read error. The chain combines TRBV20-1 with TRBJ2-1; 7 positions agree with TRBD1. CDR3 length equals 15 residues. Per germline, CDR1 DFQATT and CDR2 SNEGSKA (reference sequence). The CDR3 loop is CGARRQGQPYNEQFF. CDR3 nucleotide sequence: TGCGGTGCTCGGAGACAGGGTCAGCCCTACAATGAGCAGTTCTTC.

This clonotype was seen at least ten times. The gene calls are TRBV14 and TRBJ1-3, with 7 bases matching TRBD1. CDR3 length: 18 amino acids. CDR1 is SGHDN and CDR2 is FVKESK in the germline V gene. The trim removed 1 base at V and 0 bases at J, leaving 9 bases unmatched. The CDR3 protein is CASSQVGFDRDSGNTIYF. The CDR3 bases are TGTGCCAGCAGCCAAGTAGGTTTCGACAGGGACTCTGGAAACACCATATATTTT. Full variable domain (missing parts from reference TRBV14 and TRBJ1-3): EAGVTQFPSHSVIEKGQTVTLRCDPISGHDNLYWYRRVMGKEIKFLLHFVKESKQDESGMPNNRFLAERTGGTYSTLKVQPAELEDSGVYFCASSQVGFDRDSGNTIYFGEGSWLTVV.

This clonotype was found a few times. The CDR3 bases are TGTGCCAGCAGTTTAGGGGGGCAGACCTCCTACGAGCAGTACTTC. This codes for CASSLGGQTSYEQYF. The chain couples TRBV27 to TRBJ2-7; D may be TRBD1 or TRBD2 (6 bases each). CDR3 size: 15 residues. Trimming left V 2 bases short and J 0 bases short, with 11 bases between. The germline V gene encodes CDR1 MNHEY and CDR2 SMNVEV (reference sequence).

This chain connects TRBV7-9 to TRBJ1-5, with 7 bases identical to TRBD1. The junction had 6 bases not matched to a gene; V was cut back by 1 base and J by 6 bases. This CDR3 is 15 amino acids long. Germline values: CDR1 SEHNR, CDR2 FQNEAQ (reference sequence). Here the CDR3 reads CASSLGGGDGQPQHF. The CDR3 DNA reads TGTGCCAGCAGCTTAGGAGGGGGCGATGGTCAGCCCCAGCATTTT.

This clonotype was counted a few times. The chain combines TRBV4-2 with TRBJ2-3; 10 bases fit TRBD2. With V trimmed by 1 base and J by 5 bases, 9 bases remained unmatched. The CDR3 is 17 residues long. The germline V gene encodes CDR1 LGHNA and CDR2 YNFKEQ. Here the CDR3 reads CASSQGGLAVFRDTQYF. The CDR3 DNA follows: TGTGCCAGCAGCCAAGGAGGACTAGCGGTCTTCAGAGATACGCAGTATTTT.

Only a few counts were recorded for this clonotype. The rearrangement uses TRBV6-5 and TRBJ2-2, with 7 bases matching TRBD1. CDR1 and CDR2 from the germline V gene are MNHEY and SVGAGI. The CDR3 is 15 amino acids. Trimming cost V 6 bases and J 6 bases; bases outside gene matches: 10. The CDR3 DNA follows: TGTGCCAGCAGCCCCCGTAGAGGGGGCCCCGGGGAGCTGTTTTTT. This codes for CASSPRRGGPGELFF.

To note about this clonotype: A much larger clone lies a single base off, so this may be a read error. The chain combines TRBV20-1 with TRBJ2-3; D possibly corresponds to TRBD2 (6 bases). The CDR3 is 15 residues long. Germline-derived CDR1 and CDR2 are DFQATT and SNEGSKA (reference sequence). V was pared by 4 bases and J by 2 bases, with 16 bases between. The CDR3: CSATGEYLNTDTQYF. In nucleotides, the CDR3 is TGCAGTGCTACGGGAGAGTACCTAAACACAGATACGCAGTATTTT.

Worth noting for this clonotype: This clone may be a read error of a much larger clone one base away. The J gene is TRBJ2-3, the V gene TRBV7-9; D gene uncertain. The CDR3 covers 13 residues. Trimming left V 6 bases short and J 4 bases short, with 11 bases between. CDR1 and CDR2 (germline): SEHNR, FQNEAQ (reference sequence). The CDR3 reads CASSHPGSDTQYF. DNA for the CDR3: TGTGCCAGCAGTCACCCCGGCTCAGATACGCAGTATTTT.

This clonotype was found many times. The V call is TRBV6-5, the J call TRBJ2-7; 11 nucleotides match TRBD1. The V segment lost 4 bases and the J segment 0 bases; nucleotides outside the gene matches: 2. CDR3 size: 15 residues. From germline, CDR1 is MNHEY and CDR2 SVGAGI. The CDR3 bases are TGTGCCAGCAGTTTTGGGACAGGGGGCTCCTACGAGCAGTACTTC. Amino acid sequence: CASSFGTGGSYEQYF.

J is TRBJ2-2 and V is TRBV9; D remains unclear. V gave up 7 bases and J gave up 5 bases, with 9 bases separating them. The germline V gene has CDR1 SGDLS and CDR2 YYNGEE. The length of the CDR3 is 12 residues. Here the CDR3 reads CASGPSTGELFF. The CDR3 DNA sequence: TGTGCCAGCGGCCCGTCTACCGGGGAGCTGTTTTTT.

In regard to this clonotype: This may stem from a read error, because a much larger clone lies one nucleotide away. V usage is TRBV12-3 or TRBV12-4 and J usage is TRBJ1-4; 8 bases agree with TRBD1. The CDR3 spans 16 residues. J gave up 3 bases and V 3 bases, and 6 bases lay outside the gene matches. The CDR3 DNA is TGTGCCAGCAGTTTGGCACAGGGGGTTCCTAATGAAAAACTGTTTTTT. It specifies CASSLAQGVPNEKLFF.

There are a few counts of this clonotype. The final CDR3 position lacks the conserved phenylalanine or tryptophan, pointing to a likely read error. This chain links TRBV7-9 with TRBJ1-1; 9 nucleotides match TRBD1. The CDR3 length is 16 residues. The germline V gene encodes CDR1 SEHNR and CDR2 FQNEAQ (reference sequence). V shed 6 bases, J shed 6 bases, and the junction held 14 bases outside the gene matches. CDR3 sequence (DNA): TGTGCCAGCAGTTCTTTTACAGGGGGCGCAGATCCTGAAGCTTTCCTT. Amino acids: CASSSFTGGADPEAFL.

The rearrangement uses TRBV7-9 and TRBJ1-4; TRBD1 might be the D (5 bases). The CDR3 contains 13 residues. V was clipped by 11 bases and J by 0 bases, with 10 bases between them. Germline CDR1 is SEHNR and CDR2 is FQNEAQ (reference sequence). CDR3 region: CAGVGATNEKLFF. DNA for the CDR3: TGTGCCGGTGTGGGGGCAACTAATGAAAAACTGTTTTTT.